This TCR beta chain was documented in a study of blood T cell repertoires in COVID-19. The overall study: Samples representing acute and convalescent COVID-19 were sourced from the United States, Italy and Spain. Sample material is recorded as cDNA or gDNA derived from T cells, B-cell-depleted T cells, or PBMCs.

Germline CDR1 reads LNHDA; CDR2 reads SQIVND (reference sequence). The length of the CDR3 is 14 residues. V gave up 10 bases and J gave up 1 base; unmatched junction bases: 5. Per the original data handling: Reference gene primer amplification yielded estimated nucleated cell counts. Using immunoSEQ multiplex PCR, the repertoire was profiled, and TCRdb retains in-frame clones only, with some absent. D and trimming come from the DNA, and the V and J calls and clone size come from that table. The table shows some 140,000 clones, with roughly 88% occurring only once. The chain joins TRBV19 to TRBJ2-2, with TRBD1 matching over 8 bases. The source of this sequence is a man between 65 and 79 years old with active COVID-19. The sample was peripheral blood. CDR3 protein: CATLDRENTGELFF. The CDR3 bases are TGTGCCACCCTGGACAGGGAGAACACCGGGGAGCTGTTTTTT.